Included here is one T cell receptor (beta chain) sequence, with context. Its antigen is currently unknown. Naive CD8 isolation took CD45RO-negative cells positively selected for CCR7 and excluded terminally differentiated effector memory CD45RA+ cells. From germline, CDR1 is SGHKS and CDR2 YYEKEE (reference sequence). The CDR3 length is 13 residues. Trimming cost V 5 bases and J 1 base, with 9 bases left between them. This sample stems from a study of shared clonotypes between healthy human individuals. Around 32,000 T cell genomes, or roughly 200 ng DNA, went into the sorted-subset replicate PCRs. Profiled with immunoSEQ multiplex PCR; TCRdb holds only in-frame clones, not every one. In the table there are about 650,000 clones, roughly 95% of which are singletons. Study-level results: Depth of sequencing was expected to influence donor clonotype sharing. Generation probabilities were higher for clonotypes shared across all four sorted-subset donors than for unshared ones.

The sequenced sample was naive CD8+ T cells sorted from blood. The V and J genes are TRBV5-5 and TRBJ1-1; possible D gene TRBD1, 6 bases. This clonotype was obtained from a woman aged 25-40 years in good health. CDR3 region: CASRETGNTEAFF. The CDR3 nucleotides read TGTGCCAGCAGAGAGACAGGGAACACTGAAGCTTTCTTT.